This T cell receptor beta chain is from a study of CD8 T cells in ankylosing spondylitis. Points from the study as a whole: Earlier authors reported some of these motif variants in reactive arthritis synovial fluid and blood. A TCR beta motif of seven or eight highly homologous variants appeared characteristic of ankylosing spondylitis blood. Matched ankylosing spondylitis synovial fluid reportedly contained a significantly enriched population of disease-linked clones.

Germline values: CDR1 ENHRY, CDR2 SYGVKD. The CDR3 is made up of 16 amino acids. The V gene lost 0 bases and the J gene lost 10 bases, with 22 bases spanning the gap. This clonotype has a handful of counts. The target antigen is unknown. TCRdb processed the 5' RACE reads anew with MiXCR; each CDR3 protein has one entry. The sample has just under 350,000 distinct CDR3 sequences; 14% to 15% are singletons. Sequencing was carried out using blood, either unsorted or a sorted T cell fraction (not recorded which). This chain uses TRBV10-3 with TRBJ2-7; no clear D gene. This sequence originates from a male donor with ankylosing spondylitis or in good health (not recorded which). CDR3 in amino acids: CAISESGSLNLNLQYF. The CDR3 nucleotides read TGTGCCATCAGTGAGTCTGGGTCCCTCAACCTAAACCTCCAGTACTTC.